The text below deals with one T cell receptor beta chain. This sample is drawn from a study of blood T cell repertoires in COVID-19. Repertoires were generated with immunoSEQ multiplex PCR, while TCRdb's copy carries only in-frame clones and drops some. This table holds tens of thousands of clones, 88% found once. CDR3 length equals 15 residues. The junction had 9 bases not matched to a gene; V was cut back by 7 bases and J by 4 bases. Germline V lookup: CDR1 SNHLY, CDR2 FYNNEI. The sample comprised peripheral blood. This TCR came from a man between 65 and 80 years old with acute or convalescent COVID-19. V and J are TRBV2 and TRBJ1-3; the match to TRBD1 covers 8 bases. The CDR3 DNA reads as TGTGCCAGCAATCAGGGGGCTACGGCGGGAAACACCATATATTTT. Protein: CASNQGATAGNTIYF.